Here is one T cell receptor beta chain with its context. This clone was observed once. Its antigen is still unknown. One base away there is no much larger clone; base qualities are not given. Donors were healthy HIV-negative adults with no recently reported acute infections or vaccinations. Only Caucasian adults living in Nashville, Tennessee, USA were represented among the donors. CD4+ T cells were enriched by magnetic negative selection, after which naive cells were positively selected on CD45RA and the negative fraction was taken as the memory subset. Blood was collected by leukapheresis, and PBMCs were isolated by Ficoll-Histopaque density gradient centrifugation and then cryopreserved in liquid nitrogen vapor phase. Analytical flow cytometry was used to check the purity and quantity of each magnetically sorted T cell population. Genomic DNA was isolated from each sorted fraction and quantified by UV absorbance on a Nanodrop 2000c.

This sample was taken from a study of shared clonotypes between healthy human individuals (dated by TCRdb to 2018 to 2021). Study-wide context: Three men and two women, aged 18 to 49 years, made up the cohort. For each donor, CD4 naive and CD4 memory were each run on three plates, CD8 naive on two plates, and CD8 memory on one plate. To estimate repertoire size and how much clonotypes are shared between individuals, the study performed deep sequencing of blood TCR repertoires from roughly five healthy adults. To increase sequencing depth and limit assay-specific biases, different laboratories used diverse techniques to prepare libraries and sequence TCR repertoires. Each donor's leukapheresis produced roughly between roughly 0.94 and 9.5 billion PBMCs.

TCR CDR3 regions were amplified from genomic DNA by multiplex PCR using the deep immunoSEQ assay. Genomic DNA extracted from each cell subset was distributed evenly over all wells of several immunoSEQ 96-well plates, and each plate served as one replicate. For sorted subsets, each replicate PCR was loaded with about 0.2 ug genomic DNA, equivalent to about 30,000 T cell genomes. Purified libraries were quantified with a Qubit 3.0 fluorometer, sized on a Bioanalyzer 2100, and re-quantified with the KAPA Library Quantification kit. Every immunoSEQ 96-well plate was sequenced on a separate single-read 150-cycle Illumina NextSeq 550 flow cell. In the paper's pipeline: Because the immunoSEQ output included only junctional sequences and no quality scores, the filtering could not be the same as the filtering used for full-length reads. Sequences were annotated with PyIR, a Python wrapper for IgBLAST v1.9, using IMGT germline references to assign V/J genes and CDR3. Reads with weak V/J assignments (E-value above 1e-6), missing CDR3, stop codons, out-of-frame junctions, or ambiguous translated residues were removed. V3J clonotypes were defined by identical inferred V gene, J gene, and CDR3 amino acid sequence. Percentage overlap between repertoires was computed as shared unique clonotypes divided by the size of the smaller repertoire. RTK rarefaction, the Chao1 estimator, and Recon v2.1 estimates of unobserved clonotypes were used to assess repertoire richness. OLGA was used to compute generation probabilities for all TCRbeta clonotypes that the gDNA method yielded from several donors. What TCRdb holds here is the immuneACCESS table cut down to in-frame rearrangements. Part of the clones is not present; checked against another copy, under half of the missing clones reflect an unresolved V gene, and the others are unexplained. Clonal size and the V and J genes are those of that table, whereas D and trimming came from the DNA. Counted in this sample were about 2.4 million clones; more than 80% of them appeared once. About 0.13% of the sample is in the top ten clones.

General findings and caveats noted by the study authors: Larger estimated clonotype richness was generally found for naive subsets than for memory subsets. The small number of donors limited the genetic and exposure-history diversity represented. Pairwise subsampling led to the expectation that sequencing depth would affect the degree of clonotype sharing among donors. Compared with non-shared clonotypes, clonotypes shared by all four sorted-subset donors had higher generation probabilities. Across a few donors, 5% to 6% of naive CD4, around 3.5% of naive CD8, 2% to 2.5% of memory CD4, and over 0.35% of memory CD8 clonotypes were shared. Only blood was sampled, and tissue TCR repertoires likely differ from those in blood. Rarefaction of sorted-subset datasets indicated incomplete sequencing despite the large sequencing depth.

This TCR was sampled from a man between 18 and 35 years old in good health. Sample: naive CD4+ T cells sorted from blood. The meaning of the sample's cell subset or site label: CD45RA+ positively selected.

The nucleotide sequence reads TGTGCCAGCACCTTCACAGGGGGAGCGGGCCTTGCAGATACGCAGTATTTT. Translated, it reads CASTFTGGAGLADTQYF. Here the chain combines TRBV28 and TRBJ2-3; 8 junctional bases match TRBD1. Trimmed from V: 7 bases; trimmed from J: 4 bases; junction bases lacking a gene match: 16. The cysteine opens and the phenylalanine closes a CDR3 of 17 amino acids. Of the read, only the CDR3 DNA is kept; its 51 bases are in frame from base 1. From the germline V gene, CDR1 is MDHEN and CDR2 is SYDVKM.